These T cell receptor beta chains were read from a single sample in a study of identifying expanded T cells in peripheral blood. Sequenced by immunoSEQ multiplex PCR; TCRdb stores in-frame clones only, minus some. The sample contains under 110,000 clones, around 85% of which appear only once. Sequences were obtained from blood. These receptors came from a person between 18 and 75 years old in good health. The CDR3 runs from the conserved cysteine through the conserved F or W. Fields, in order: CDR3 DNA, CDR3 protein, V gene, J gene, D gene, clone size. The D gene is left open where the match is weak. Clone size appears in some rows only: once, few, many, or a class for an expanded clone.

TGTGCCAGCAGTAGGGGACAGTCTAACTATGGCTACACCTTC	CASSRGQSNYGYTF	TRBV27	TRBJ1-2	TRBD1	NA
TGCGCCAGCAGCCAAGATTACAGGTCTTCACCCCTCCACTTT	CASSQDYRSSPLHF	TRBV4-1	TRBJ1-6	NA	NA
TGTGCCACCTTATCCTCTGGGGCCAACGTCCTGACTTTC	CATLSSGANVLTF	TRBV28	TRBJ2-6	NA	NA
TGCGCCAGCAGCCAAGCAGGGGGCTCCAGCTATGAGCAGTTCTTC	CASSQAGGSSYEQFF	TRBV4-3	TRBJ2-1	TRBD1	NA
TGCGCCAGCAGCTTGGTGGGGGGCATTAATGAAAAACTGTTTTTT	CASSLVGGINEKLFF	TRBV5-1	TRBJ1-4	NA	NA
TGTGCCTGGAGTGTATTAGGTGGAGAAGACACCATATATTTT	CAWSVLGGEDTIYF	TRBV30	TRBJ1-3	NA	NA
TGTGCCAGCAGATCCGGGACAGGGACCGGGGAGCTGTTTTTT	CASRSGTGTGELFF	TRBV5-6	TRBJ2-2	TRBD1	NA
TGTGCCAGCGCATGGGGGAGAATTAGCTCCTACGAGCAGTACTTC	CASAWGRISSYEQYF	TRBV7-2	TRBJ2-7	NA	NA
TGCAGCGGGCGAGCGGGGGGGCCGATAAATGAGCAGTTCTTC	CSGRAGGPINEQFF	TRBV29-1	TRBJ2-1	TRBD2	NA
TGTGCCAGCAGCATCAATAGGCGAGGGAATTCACCCCTCCACTTT	CASSINRRGNSPLHF	TRBV7-2	TRBJ1-6	NA	NA
TGCGCCAGCAGCGAAAGTGGAACCTTATCGGGGGCTTCGGGGGCCAACGTCCTGACTTTC	CASSESGTLSGASGANVLTF	TRBV4-3	TRBJ2-6	NA	NA
TGTGCCTGGAAGAAGGGAGACAGGCTGGGGAACACTGAAGCTTTCTTT	CAWKKGDRLGNTEAFF	TRBV30	TRBJ1-1	NA	NA
TGTGCCAGCAGCCCCAAGCAGGGGAGGGATGGCTACACCTTC	CASSPKQGRDGYTF	TRBV7-6	TRBJ1-2	NA	NA
TGTGCCAGCTACGGCGTAAACCTCTATGGCTACACCTTC	CASYGVNLYGYTF	TRBV28	TRBJ1-2	NA	NA
TGTGCCAGCACCGCCGGGACGGTCGGGGAGCTGTTTTTT	CASTAGTVGELFF	TRBV7-2	TRBJ2-2	NA	NA
TGCAGCGTTACCGGGACTAGCGGTAAAGAGACCCAGTACTTC	CSVTGTSGKETQYF	TRBV29-1	TRBJ2-5	TRBD2	NA
TGTGCCAGTAGTAGTTTTAGGGGTGAACCCCTCCACTTT	CASSSFRGEPLHF	TRBV19	TRBJ1-6	NA	few
TGTGCCAGCAGCTCACCTAGCGGGGGCGGGGAGACCCAGTACTTC	CASSSPSGGGETQYF	TRBV7-7	TRBJ2-5	TRBD2	once
TGTGCCAGCAGCCCTGGTGGTAACGCGGGCGGGGAGCTGTTTTTT	CASSPGGNAGGELFF	TRBV5-4	TRBJ2-2	NA	NA
TGTGCCAGCAGCCTGAGGGCTGGGACAGTTAATCAGCCCCAGCATTTT	CASSLRAGTVNQPQHF	TRBV5-6	TRBJ1-5	TRBD1	NA
TGTGCCAGCAGACGCCTCAACGGGGCCCACGAGCAGTACTTC	CASRRLNGAHEQYF	TRBV2	TRBJ2-7	NA	NA
TGTGCCAGCAGTGGCGGGACATCTAATGAAAAACTGTTTTTT	CASSGGTSNEKLFF	TRBV2	TRBJ1-4	NA	NA
TGTGCCAGCAGTGAAGCCGACCCAGGATACAGGGGTAGTTCCTCTCTGTTTTTT	CASSEADPGYRGSSSLFF	TRBV6-1	TRBJ1-4	TRBD1	NA
TGTGCCAGCAGGCCGTCGACAGGGGTCAACTATGGCTACACCTTC	CASRPSTGVNYGYTF	TRBV6-6	TRBJ1-2	TRBD1	NA
TGTGCCATCAGTGCCACGGAGACGGGCACTGAAGCTTTCTTT	CAISATETGTEAFF	TRBV10-3	TRBJ1-1	NA	few
TGTGCCAGCAGTTTTTCGGGCCAAGTCGGTTATAATTCACCCCTCCACTTT	CASSFSGQVGYNSPLHF	TRBV27	TRBJ1-6	NA	NA
TGTGCCAGCAGTGAAGTTGGACTAGCGGGGGACAATGAGCAGTTCTTC	CASSEVGLAGDNEQFF	TRBV2	TRBJ2-1	TRBD2	NA
TGTGCCAGTAGCATTCGGGGGACCCAGTACTTC	CASSIRGTQYF	TRBV19	TRBJ2-5	NA	once
TGTGCCAGCCGGAAAGAGGGTTATGACTTCGAGCAGTACTTC	CASRKEGYDFEQYF	TRBV5-6	TRBJ2-7	NA	NA
TGTGCCAGCAGTGCCCAGGGGTCTGAAAACGAGCAGTACTTC	CASSAQGSENEQYF	TRBV6-1	TRBJ2-7	NA	NA
TGTGCCAGCAGCCGTACCGGGACAGGGAACTCCTACAATGAGCAGTTCTTC	CASSRTGTGNSYNEQFF	TRBV5-6	TRBJ2-1	TRBD1	NA
TGTGCCAGCAGGATCACCGGGACGGTAAATTCACCCCTCCACTTT	CASRITGTVNSPLHF	TRBV27	TRBJ1-6	NA	NA
TGCGCCAGCAGCCAAGATCTCGGCCTTCTTGGGCAGTACTTC	CASSQDLGLLGQYF	TRBV4-3	TRBJ2-7	NA	NA
TGTGCCAGCAGCTTGGCCACCAGCGGGGGGGCCGGGGATGAGCAGTTCTTC	CASSLATSGGAGDEQFF	TRBV5-6	TRBJ2-1	TRBD2	NA
TGTGCCAGCACATTAGAGACTGAAGCTTTCTTT	CASTLETEAFF	TRBV7-2	TRBJ1-1	NA	few
TGTGCCAGTATGTGGGACCTTGGGACCAACACCGGGGAGCTGTTTTTT	CASMWDLGTNTGELFF	TRBV19	TRBJ2-2	NA	NA
TGTGCCAGCAGCCAAGACGTAGTAGATACGCAGTATTTT	CASSQDVVDTQYF	TRBV4-2	TRBJ2-3	NA	NA
TGTGCCAGCAGTGCCCGGGGGGTCCTCACAGATACGCAGTATTTT	CASSARGVLTDTQYF	TRBV6-5	TRBJ2-3	TRBD2	NA
TGTGCCAGCAGAAGTTACTACAATGAGCAGTTCTTC	CASRSYYNEQFF	TRBV6-5	TRBJ2-1	NA	NA
TGCGCCAGCAGCTTGCTGGGAGCGAGGGATCAGCCCCAGCATTTT	CASSLLGARDQPQHF	TRBV5-1	TRBJ1-5	NA	few
TGTGCCAGCAGTTTATGGGGACTCGGGTTAGGGGCAGCCAAAAACATTCAGTACTTC	CASSLWGLGLGAAKNIQYF	TRBV28	TRBJ2-4	NA	NA
TGTGCCAGTAGTTCTCCGGCCCGAGGGAGTGCTGAAGCTTTCTTT	CASSSPARGSAEAFF	TRBV19	TRBJ1-1	NA	NA
TGTGCCAGCAGAACCTCTATGGGGGTTGCGCATGGCTACACCTTC	CASRTSMGVAHGYTF	TRBV6-1	TRBJ1-2	NA	NA
TGTGCCTGGAGTCTTCGCTCTGGGACACTTAACACCGGGGAGCTGTTTTTT	CAWSLRSGTLNTGELFF	TRBV30	TRBJ2-2	NA	NA
TGCGCCAGCAGCCCAGGCGGGACTTCCAATTCACCCCTCCACTTT	CASSPGGTSNSPLHF	TRBV4-3	TRBJ1-6	NA	NA
TGTGCCTGGAGTGTACGGTCTGGCGGGGTAAACACTGAAGCTTTCTTT	CAWSVRSGGVNTEAFF	TRBV30	TRBJ1-1	NA	NA
TGTGCCAGTAGTATATTCCGGGACACCCAAGTGAATGGCTACACCTTC	CASSIFRDTQVNGYTF	TRBV19	TRBJ1-2	NA	NA
TGTGCCAGCTTCGGACAGGGGGTTAACTATGGCTACACCTTC	CASFGQGVNYGYTF	TRBV25-1	TRBJ1-2	TRBD1	NA
TGTGCCAGCTCCAGCCAAACCTTAGTACCTAATGAAAAACTGTTTTTT	CASSSQTLVPNEKLFF	TRBV18	TRBJ1-4	NA	NA
TGTGCCAGCAGGGCCCAGGTGAACACTGAAGCTTTCTTT	CASRAQVNTEAFF	TRBV2	TRBJ1-1	NA	NA
TGTGCCAGCAGCTTGGGTTGGTCCGCCGGACGCCCTACTGAAGCTTTCTTT	CASSLGWSAGRPTEAFF	TRBV11-2	TRBJ1-1	NA	NA
TGTGCCAGCAGCTTAGGTTTCGGGACAGGGTCGGCCGGGGAGCTGTTTTTT	CASSLGFGTGSAGELFF	TRBV7-6	TRBJ2-2	TRBD1	once
TGTGCCAGCAGTTCCGAACCTCGCAATCAGCCCCAGCATTTT	CASSSEPRNQPQHF	TRBV27	TRBJ1-5	NA	NA
TGTGCCAGCAGGGAGACCACGAACACTGAAGCTTTCTTT	CASRETTNTEAFF	TRBV6-1	TRBJ1-1	NA	NA
TGTGCCAGCAGCGCTTCCATATCAAACCGGGAGGATGGCTACACCTTC	CASSASISNREDGYTF	TRBV5-6	TRBJ1-2	NA	NA
TGTGCCAGCAGCTTACAGGGAATGGTCGGCTACAATGAGCAGTTCTTC	CASSLQGMVGYNEQFF	TRBV7-9	TRBJ2-1	NA	NA
TGTGCCAGCGGGGACGGGAGGTCAGATACGCAGTATTTT	CASGDGRSDTQYF	TRBV6-5	TRBJ2-3	TRBD2	NA
TGTGCCAGCCCTAAGCCTTATCAGGGACTTCCCTCCTACGAGCAGTACTTC	CASPKPYQGLPSYEQYF	TRBV28	TRBJ2-7	NA	NA
TGTGCCAGCAGCCGACAGGGGGCTAGGGGAAACACCATATATTTT	CASSRQGARGNTIYF	TRBV7-6	TRBJ1-3	TRBD1	NA
TGTGCCAGCAGTTTGTTTGGATACGAGCAGTACTTC	CASSLFGYEQYF	TRBV28	TRBJ2-7	NA	once